The source of this T cell receptor (beta chain) is a study of cytomegalovirus exposure and HLA in healthy donors. Study-level findings and limits: A later analysis, which compared TCR beta chains of equal frequency, found the HLA-associated ones more clonally expanded.

The primer mix had 60 Vbeta and 13 Jbeta primers. Assay used: immunoSEQ multiplex PCR; TCRdb lists only in-frame clones, some missing. Found here are 150,000 to 200,000 clones, 70% to 90% of them singletons; the top ten hold around 2.1%. This clone was observed a few times. As yet, its antigen is unknown. Sequenced sample: PBMCs. The clonotype was recovered from a man younger than 35 in good health and CMV-seropositive.

The CDR3 spells CASTTGSSYNEQFF. The CDR3 bases are TGTGCCAGTACAACAGGGAGCTCCTACAATGAGCAGTTCTTC. The J gene is TRBJ2-1, the V gene TRBV6-6; the D gene is possibly TRBD1 (6 bases). V was shortened by 9 bases and J by 0 bases, with 12 bases between the two germline ends. CDR1 and CDR2 from the germline V gene are MNHNY and SVGAGI (reference sequence). This CDR3 is built from 14 residues.